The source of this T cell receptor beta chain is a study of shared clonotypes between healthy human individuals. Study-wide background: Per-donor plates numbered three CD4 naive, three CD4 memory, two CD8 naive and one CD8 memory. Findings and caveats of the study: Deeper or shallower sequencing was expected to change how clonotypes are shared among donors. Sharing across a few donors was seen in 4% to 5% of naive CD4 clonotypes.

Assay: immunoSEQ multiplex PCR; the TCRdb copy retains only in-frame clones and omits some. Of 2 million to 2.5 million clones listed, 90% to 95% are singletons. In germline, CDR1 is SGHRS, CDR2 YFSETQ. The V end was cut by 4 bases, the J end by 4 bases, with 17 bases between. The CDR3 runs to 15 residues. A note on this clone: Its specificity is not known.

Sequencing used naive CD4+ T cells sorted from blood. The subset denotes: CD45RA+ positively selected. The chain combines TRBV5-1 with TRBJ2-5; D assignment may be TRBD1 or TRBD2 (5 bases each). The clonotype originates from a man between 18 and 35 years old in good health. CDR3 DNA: TGCGCCAGCAGCGCAACCGGGACGGTGGGAGAGACCCAGTACTTC. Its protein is CASSATGTVGETQYF.